These 3 T cell receptor beta chains were sequenced from one sample in a study of T cell responses to AZD1222 COVID-19 vaccine. Profiled with immunoSEQ multiplex PCR; TCRdb holds only in-frame clones, not every one. The sample lists about 180,000 clones; around 90% were seen once. The source was peripheral blood, collected 28 days after the second AZD1222 dose. All receptors come from an adult who received the AZD1222 COVID-19 vaccine.

This clone appeared a single time. The V gene is TRBV5-1, the J gene TRBJ2-1, with 10 bases identical to TRBD1. This CDR3 is 17 amino acids long. The junction had 9 bases not matched to a gene; V was cut back by 0 bases and J by 6 bases. Germline CDR1 is SGHRS and CDR2 is YFSETQ. DNA of the CDR3: TGCGCCAGCAGCTTGGCCCTAAGGACAGGGGGTGGCAATGAGCAGTTCTTC. Translation gives CASSLALRTGGGNEQFF.

The CDR3 nucleotides read TGTGCCAGCAGCGTACAAAGCTACTCTGGGGCCAACGTCCTGACTTTC. It yields the protein CASSVQSYSGANVLTF. This chain connects TRBV9 to TRBJ2-6, with D unresolved. Deletions cut 1 base from V and 0 bases from J, with 8 bases between. This CDR3 is built from 16 residues. Germline CDR1 reads SGDLS; CDR2 reads YYNGEE.

The V and J genes are TRBV28 and TRBJ2-7, with 7 bases aligning to TRBD1. From germline, CDR1 is MDHEN and CDR2 SYDVKM. There are 14 residues in the CDR3. V shed 0 bases and J 2 bases; nucleotides not matched to a gene: 1. CDR3 nucleotide sequence: TGTGCCAGCAGTTTATGGCAGGGGGCCTACGAGCAGTACTTC. Its translation: CASSLWQGAYEQYF. The whole variable domain, filled in from reference TRBV28 and TRBJ2-7, reads DVKVTQSSRYLVKRTGEKVFLECVQDMDHENMFWYRQDPGLGLRLIYFSYDVKMKEKGDIPEGYSVSREKKERFSLILESASTNQTSMYLCASSLWQGAYEQYFGPGTRLTVT.